This T cell receptor beta chain was identified in a study of T-cell reconstitution after alpha-beta-depleted transplantation in children. Unique molecular identifiers tagged the TCRbeta library. TCRdb redid the calling of the PCR reads with MiXCR, one entry per CDR3 protein. The sample carries 250,000 to 400,000 distinct CDR3 sequences, roughly 21% recorded once. Study-wide results and caveats: Several hundred expanded graft clones reportedly were the source of alpha-beta T cells about two months after transplant. From newly produced T cells came most of the T-cell counts and diversity one year after transplant. Surviving recipient T cells and intrathymic progenitors accounted for some patients' high TCRbeta diversity at day 60.

The CDR3 loop spans 14 amino acids. Between the trimmed V and J ends, which lost 3 bases and 6 bases, there was a span of 13 bases. Germline lookup yields CDR1 LGHDT and CDR2 YNNKEL (reference sequence). On this clonotype itself: What it binds is unknown.

The chain combines TRBV3-1 with TRBJ2-3; D is unresolved. This sequence was found in a male patient younger than 18 who had a stem cell transplant for acute lymphoblastic leukemia, so the T cells may come from the graft donor. Sequencing used PBMCs, mostly from graft donor cells, obtained 180 days after TCRalphabeta/CD19-depleted stem cell transplant. The CDR3 is CASSQSAEGDTQYF. In DNA, the CDR3 is TGTGCCAGCAGCCAGTCCGCAGAAGGGGATACGCAGTATTTT.